Following are 3 T cell receptor beta chains from one sample sequenced in a study of T cells in Graves' hyperthyroidism and ophthalmopathy. TCR beta CDR3 regions were amplified from RNA. The TCR CDR3 was amplified in a first-round RT-PCR using the HTBI primer set. TCRdb passed the multiplex PCR reads through MiXCR, listing each CDR3 protein once. Of more than 300,000 distinct CDR3 sequences listed, about 15% are singletons. Input material: blood. The receptor set was obtained from a woman in her sixties or seventies with Graves' hyperthyroidism.

This clonotype was detected a few times. The rearrangement links TRBV3-1 to TRBJ1-2, with 7 bases identical to TRBD1. Germline trimming cut 5 bases from V and 5 bases from J; bases unmatched to any gene: 17. Germline CDR1 LGHDT, CDR2 YNNKEL (reference sequence). The CDR3 length is 17 residues. The CDR3 reads CASSSPSGAGGGYGYTF. CDR3 sequence (DNA): TGTGCCAGCAGCTCCCCGTCCGGGGCAGGGGGAGGGTATGGCTACACCTTC.

Only one count was recorded for this clonotype. The chain is built from TRBV19 and TRBJ2-2; D remains unclear. CDR1 is LNHDA, CDR2 SQIVND, per germline (reference sequence). The length of the CDR3 is 13 residues. V lost 8 bases and J lost 1, with 8 bases in between. CDR3 in DNA: TGTGCCAGTCCCCAGCTGAACACCGGGGAGCTGTTTTTT. Residues: CASPQLNTGELFF.

Ten or more counts support this clonotype. This chain joins TRBV2 and TRBJ2-3; maybe TRBD1 (6 bases). V was shortened by 4 bases and J by 5 bases, with 10 bases between the two germline ends. Per the germline V gene, CDR1 is SNHLY and CDR2 is FYNNEI. CDR3 length equals 13 residues. CDR3 coding DNA: TGTGCCAGCAGTGGGCAAGGGGGAGATACGCAGTATTTT. Its protein product is CASSGQGGDTQYF.